Listed below are T cell receptor beta chains from one sample, sequenced in a study of Graves' ophthalmopathy and Graves' hyperthyroidism. TCRdb redid the calling of the multiplex PCR reads with MiXCR, one entry per CDR3 protein. Here the sample spans about 740,000 distinct CDR3 sequences, 40% being singletons. The sample was peripheral blood. The receptors derive from an adult man with Graves' ophthalmopathy. Both conserved end residues are part of each CDR3. The order of the fields is clone size, D gene, V gene, CDR3 length, J gene, CDR3 protein, CDR3 DNA. A D gene is named only where the DNA matches it firmly. Not every row has a clone size; where given, it reads once, few, many or a size class.

clone_size: .; d_call: TRBD2; v_call: TRBV9; cdr3_length: 15; j_call: TRBJ2-3; cdr3_aa: CASTEGLAGTDTQYF; cdr3_nt: TGTGCCAGCACCGAGGGACTAGCGGGAACAGATACGCAGTATTTT
clone_size: many; d_call: TRBD1; v_call: TRBV10-3; cdr3_length: 14; j_call: TRBJ1-2; cdr3_aa: CAIMGRAGGDGYTF; cdr3_nt: TGTGCCATCATGGGGCGGGCAGGGGGCGACGGCTACACCTTC
clone_size: many; d_call: .; v_call: TRBV20-1; cdr3_length: 12; j_call: TRBJ2-6; cdr3_aa: CSAASGANVLTF; cdr3_nt: TGCAGTGCTGCTTCTGGGGCCAACGTCCTGACTTTC
clone_size: .; d_call: .; v_call: TRBV25-1; cdr3_length: 13; j_call: TRBJ2-2; cdr3_aa: CASSLWGIGELFF; cdr3_nt: TGTGCCAGCAGCTTATGGGGGATCGGGGAGCTGTTTTTT
clone_size: .; d_call: TRBD1; v_call: TRBV7-9; cdr3_length: 16; j_call: TRBJ1-5; cdr3_aa: CASSHTDRGSNQPQHF; cdr3_nt: TGCGCCAGCAGCCATACGGACAGGGGGAGCAATCAGCCCCAGCATTTT
clone_size: many; d_call: .; v_call: TRBV2; cdr3_length: 13; j_call: TRBJ2-5; cdr3_aa: CASISSMSETQYF; cdr3_nt: TGTGCCAGCATATCCTCAATGTCCGAGACCCAGTACTTC
clone_size: many; d_call: .; v_call: TRBV29-1; cdr3_length: 13; j_call: TRBJ1-2; cdr3_aa: CSGGAGPAGGYTF; cdr3_nt: TGCAGCGGGGGGGCGGGCCCCGCCGGTGGCTACACCTTC
clone_size: few; d_call: TRBD2; v_call: TRBV9; cdr3_length: 14; j_call: TRBJ2-5; cdr3_aa: CASSVGGGVETQYF; cdr3_nt: TGTGCCAGCAGCGTCGGGGGAGGGGTAGAGACCCAGTACTTC
clone_size: many; d_call: .; v_call: TRBV20-1; cdr3_length: 11; j_call: TRBJ1-4; cdr3_aa: CSASIGEKLFF; cdr3_nt: TGCAGTGCTAGTATCGGGGAAAAACTGTTTTTT
clone_size: many; d_call: .; v_call: TRBV20-1; cdr3_length: 14; j_call: TRBJ2-7; cdr3_aa: CSARDLHVTYEQYF; cdr3_nt: TGCAGTGCTAGAGATTTGCACGTAACCTACGAGCAGTACTTC
clone_size: few; d_call: .; v_call: TRBV7-8; cdr3_length: 14; j_call: TRBJ1-5; cdr3_aa: CASSPQQGNQPQHF; cdr3_nt: TGTGCCAGCAGCCCGCAACAGGGAAATCAGCCCCAGCATTTT
clone_size: .; d_call: TRBD2; v_call: TRBV6-1; cdr3_length: 17; j_call: TRBJ2-7; cdr3_aa: CASSDVFAGVGSYEQYF; cdr3_nt: TGTGCCAGCAGTGATGTTTTTGCGGGAGTTGGGTCCTACGAGCAGTACTTC
clone_size: many; d_call: .; v_call: TRBV29-1; cdr3_length: 14; j_call: TRBJ1-1; cdr3_aa: CSATGKYMNTEAFF; cdr3_nt: TGCAGCGCCACCGGTAAATACATGAACACTGAAGCTTTCTTT
clone_size: few; d_call: .; v_call: TRBV19; cdr3_length: 14; j_call: TRBJ1-5; cdr3_aa: CASSIKGSNQPQHF; cdr3_nt: TGTGCCAGTAGTATCAAGGGAAGCAATCAGCCCCAGCATTTT
clone_size: .; d_call: TRBD2; v_call: TRBV11-2; cdr3_length: 14; j_call: TRBJ2-7; cdr3_aa: CASRDFSGRNEQYF; cdr3_nt: TGTGCCAGCAGGGATTTTAGCGGGAGGAACGAGCAGTACTTC
clone_size: many; d_call: .; v_call: TRBV19; cdr3_length: 12; j_call: TRBJ1-2; cdr3_aa: CASSTGPLGYTF; cdr3_nt: TGTGCCAGTAGTACCGGCCCCCTCGGCTACACCTTC
clone_size: .; d_call: .; v_call: TRBV9; cdr3_length: 15; j_call: TRBJ1-4; cdr3_aa: CASSTTHATNEKLFF; cdr3_nt: TGTGCCAGCTCCACTACCCACGCAACTAATGAAAAACTGTTTTTT
clone_size: .; d_call: .; v_call: TRBV7-9; cdr3_length: 13; j_call: TRBJ2-7; cdr3_aa: CASSHGGAYEQYF; cdr3_nt: TGTGCCAGCAGCCACGGCGGGGCCTACGAGCAGTACTTC
clone_size: few; d_call: .; v_call: TRBV7-2; cdr3_length: 13; j_call: TRBJ1-1; cdr3_aa: CASSITPGSEAFF; cdr3_nt: TGTGCCAGCAGCATAACCCCAGGGTCTGAAGCTTTCTTT
clone_size: .; d_call: .; v_call: TRBV10-3; cdr3_length: 15; j_call: TRBJ2-3; cdr3_aa: CAIKRTDSFTDTQYF; cdr3_nt: TGTGCCATCAAGAGGACAGACTCTTTCACAGATACGCAGTATTTT
clone_size: few; d_call: .; v_call: TRBV5-1; cdr3_length: 16; j_call: TRBJ2-2; cdr3_aa: CASSLAGQVGTGELFF; cdr3_nt: TGCGCCAGCAGCCTAGCGGGACAGGTGGGCACCGGGGAGCTGTTTTTT
clone_size: .; d_call: TRBD2; v_call: TRBV7-3; cdr3_length: 17; j_call: TRBJ2-2; cdr3_aa: CASSLPRGTSGTGELFF; cdr3_nt: TGTGCCTCCTCCCTTCCCCGGGGGACTAGCGGCACCGGGGAGCTGTTTTTT
clone_size: few; d_call: TRBD1; v_call: TRBV6-1; cdr3_length: 13; j_call: TRBJ2-7; cdr3_aa: CASQTGGSYEQYF; cdr3_nt: TGTGCCAGCCAGACAGGGGGCAGCTACGAGCAGTACTTC
clone_size: .; d_call: .; v_call: TRBV7-2; cdr3_length: 13; j_call: TRBJ1-4; cdr3_aa: CASSLEREEKLFF; cdr3_nt: TGTGCCAGCAGCTTAGAACGGGAGGAAAAACTGTTTTTT
clone_size: .; d_call: .; v_call: TRBV5-6; cdr3_length: 13; j_call: TRBJ2-7; cdr3_aa: CASTARIPYEQYF; cdr3_nt: TGTGCCAGCACCGCCAGGATTCCCTACGAGCAGTACTTC
clone_size: few; d_call: TRBD1; v_call: TRBV6-6; cdr3_length: 15; j_call: TRBJ1-4; cdr3_aa: CASSANRGRYEKLFF; cdr3_nt: TGTGCCAGCAGTGCCAACAGGGGGCGATATGAAAAACTGTTTTTT
clone_size: many; d_call: TRBD1; v_call: TRBV15; cdr3_length: 13; j_call: TRBJ2-2; cdr3_aa: CATGQGAPGELFF; cdr3_nt: TGTGCCACGGGACAGGGGGCACCCGGGGAGCTGTTTTTT
clone_size: .; d_call: TRBD1; v_call: TRBV2; cdr3_length: 14; j_call: TRBJ2-7; cdr3_aa: CASSYSGQGNEQYF; cdr3_nt: TGTGCCAGCAGTTACTCGGGACAGGGGAACGAGCAGTACTTC
clone_size: many; d_call: .; v_call: TRBV7-3; cdr3_length: 13; j_call: TRBJ2-7; cdr3_aa: CASSHSGPGEQYF; cdr3_nt: TGTGCCAGCAGCCATTCCGGGCCGGGGGAGCAGTACTTC
clone_size: .; d_call: .; v_call: TRBV7-8; cdr3_length: 14; j_call: TRBJ2-5; cdr3_aa: CASSLAGGLATQYF; cdr3_nt: TGTGCCAGCAGCTTAGCTGGCGGGTTGGCGACCCAGTACTTC
clone_size: many; d_call: .; v_call: TRBV25-1; cdr3_length: 14; j_call: TRBJ2-2; cdr3_aa: CAGTGLSTAGELFF; cdr3_nt: TGTGCCGGGACTGGCCTGTCGACGGCCGGGGAGCTGTTTTTT
clone_size: many; d_call: .; v_call: TRBV10-3; cdr3_length: 16; j_call: TRBJ2-6; cdr3_aa: CASSEAQGSGANVLTF; cdr3_nt: TGTGCCAGCAGTGAGGCCCAGGGCTCTGGGGCCAACGTCCTGACTTTC
clone_size: once; d_call: .; v_call: TRBV20-1; cdr3_length: 13; j_call: TRBJ1-5; cdr3_aa: CSAREKSDQPQHF; cdr3_nt: TGCAGTGCTAGAGAGAAGAGCGATCAGCCCCAGCATTTT
clone_size: .; d_call: TRBD2; v_call: TRBV10-3; cdr3_length: 17; j_call: TRBJ2-7; cdr3_aa: CASSYRGRTSGKYEQYF; cdr3_nt: TGTGCCAGCAGTTATAGGGGGAGGACTAGCGGGAAATACGAGCAGTACTTC
clone_size: .; d_call: .; v_call: TRBV25-1; cdr3_length: 15; j_call: TRBJ1-1; cdr3_aa: CASSASETVNTEAFF; cdr3_nt: TGTGCCAGCAGTGCTAGCGAGACAGTGAACACTGAAGCTTTCTTT
clone_size: many; d_call: .; v_call: TRBV7-9; cdr3_length: 13; j_call: TRBJ2-7; cdr3_aa: CASSLAGLREQYF; cdr3_nt: TGTGCCAGCAGCTTAGCCGGCCTTAGGGAGCAGTACTTC
clone_size: .; d_call: .; v_call: TRBV10-3; cdr3_length: 10; j_call: TRBJ1-2; cdr3_aa: CAMRDHGYTF; cdr3_nt: TGTGCCATGCGAGACCACGGCTACACCTTC